A single sample gave rise to the 9 T cell receptor beta chains below, sequenced in a study of beta chain features in type 1 diabetes. Every isolated RNA sample was fully reverse transcribed, so sequencing captured expressed TCRB transcripts. Produced via immunoSEQ multiplex PCR; TCRdb's table is partial and in-frame only. Of 450,000 to 600,000 clones listed, about 29% are singletons. Source material: naive CD4+ T cells from blood. Receptor source: a man between 18 and 29 years old in good health.

CDR3 loop: CASSATSGRPHSYNEQFF. The CDR3, as DNA: TGTGCCAGCAGCGCGACTAGCGGGAGGCCTCACTCCTACAATGAGCAGTTCTTC. V and J are TRBV9 and TRBJ2-1, with 13 bases fitting TRBD2. CDR3 length equals 18 residues. The germline V gene encodes CDR1 SGDLS and CDR2 YYNGEE. J was trimmed by 0 bases and V by 3 bases; bases with no gene match: 6.

The V gene is TRBV6-5, the J gene TRBJ2-7; the match to TRBD2 covers 8 bases. The length of the CDR3 is 14 residues. Looked up from germline, CDR1 is MNHEY and CDR2 is SVGAGI. Unmatched junction bases numbered 8, after V lost 5 bases and J lost 5 bases. The CDR3 DNA reads as TGTGCCAGCAGTCCCGGGACTAGAGGGGACGAGCAGTACTTC. Its protein is CASSPGTRGDEQYF.

Of note for this clone: The sample contains more than one DNA sequence encoding this CDR3. The rearrangement joins TRBV7-2 to TRBJ2-1; D is ambiguous. Germline V gives CDR1 SGHTA, CDR2 FQGNSA. Between the trimmed V and J ends, which lost 5 bases and 0 bases, there was a span of 11 bases. CDR3 size: 15 residues. The CDR3 DNA reads as TGTGCCAGCAGCCCCTCGGGCACCTCCTACAATGAGCAGTTCTTC. Encoded protein: CASSPSGTSYNEQFF.

This clone was observed a handful of times. The CDR3 here is CASSQGIRNTEAFF. Here the CDR3 DNA reads TGCGCCAGCAGCCAAGGTATCCGGAACACTGAAGCTTTCTTT. The rearrangement uses TRBV4-3 and TRBJ1-1; no clear D. V was clipped by 1 base and J by 1 base, with 7 bases between them. This CDR3 is 14 amino acids long. CDR1 is LGHNA and CDR2 is YSLEER in the germline V gene.

There are a few counts of this clone. The chain has TRBV5-4 and TRBJ2-1; D call uncertain. The CDR3 spans 16 residues. V was shortened by 5 bases and J by 0 bases, with 15 bases between the two germline ends. Per germline, CDR1 SGHNT and CDR2 YYREEE (reference sequence). CDR3 DNA sequence: TGTGCCAGCAGGCCTGGAAATCTAAGCTCCTACAATGAGCAGTTCTTC. This codes for CASRPGNLSSYNEQFF. Drawing the rest from reference TRBV5-4 and TRBJ2-1, the complete variable domain is ETGVTQSPTHLIKTRGQQVTLRCSSQSGHNTVSWYQQALGQGPQFIFQYYREEENGRGNFPPRFSGLQFPNYSSELNVNALELDDSALYLCASRPGNLSSYNEQFFGPGTRLTVL.

This clone was detected a few times. This chain links TRBV5-6 with TRBJ2-3, with a possible D match to TRBD1 (5 bases). The CDR3 runs 13 residues. V was shortened by 4 bases and J by 4 bases, with 10 bases between the two germline ends. Germline CDR1 reads SGHDT; CDR2 reads YYEEEE. The CDR3 coding sequence is TGTGCCAGCAGCCATCAGGGTTCAGATACGCAGTATTTT. It translates to CASSHQGSDTQYF.

This clone came up a few times. The rearrangement links TRBV2 to TRBJ1-1; no clear D gene. V was pared by 4 bases and J by 0 bases, with 6 bases between. The CDR3 runs 13 residues. CDR1 and CDR2 (germline): SNHLY, FYNNEI. The CDR3 region is CASSGEVNTEAFF. In DNA, the CDR3 is TGTGCCAGCAGTGGCGAAGTGAACACTGAAGCTTTCTTT. Using reference TRBV2 and TRBJ1-1 for the parts outside the CDR3, the full variable domain is EPEVTQTPSHQVTQMGQEVILRCVPISNHLYFYWYRQILGQKVEFLVSFYNNEISEKSEIFDDQFSVERPDGSNFTLKIRSTKLEDSAMYFCASSGEVNTEAFFGQGTRLTVV.

This clone was seen only a few times. The CDR3 here is CAWNERAEAFF. The CDR3 nucleotides read TGTGCCTGGAACGAAAGAGCCGAAGCTTTCTTT. The chain employs TRBV30 and TRBJ1-1; D is unresolved. In germline, CDR1 is GTSNPN, CDR2 SVGIG (reference sequence). V lost 4 bases and J lost 8, with 11 bases in between. CDR3 length equals 11 residues.

This clone was seen a few times. V is TRBV11-2 and J is TRBJ2-1; 7 nucleotides line up with TRBD1. The CDR3 covers 15 residues. CDR1 is SGHAT, CDR2 FQNNGV, per germline. V lost 3 bases to trimming and J lost 4 bases; unmatched junction nucleotides: 6. CDR3 residues: CASSLVTGAYNEQFF. CDR3 nucleotides: TGTGCCAGCAGCTTGGTAACAGGGGCTTACAATGAGCAGTTCTTC.